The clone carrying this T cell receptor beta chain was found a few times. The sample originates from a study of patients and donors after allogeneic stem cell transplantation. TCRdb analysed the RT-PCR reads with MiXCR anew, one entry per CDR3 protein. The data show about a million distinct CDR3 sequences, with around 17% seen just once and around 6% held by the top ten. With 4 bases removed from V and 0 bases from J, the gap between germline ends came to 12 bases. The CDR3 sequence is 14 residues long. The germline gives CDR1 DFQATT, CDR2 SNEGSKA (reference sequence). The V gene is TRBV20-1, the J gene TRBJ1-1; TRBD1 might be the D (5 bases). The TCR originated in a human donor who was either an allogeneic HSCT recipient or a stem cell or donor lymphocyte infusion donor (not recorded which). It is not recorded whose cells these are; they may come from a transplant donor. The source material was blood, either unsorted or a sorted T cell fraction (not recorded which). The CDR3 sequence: CSANSGTMNTEAFF. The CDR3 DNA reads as TGCAGTGCTAATTCAGGGACCATGAACACTGAAGCTTTCTTT.